Each of the 19 T cell receptor beta chains below was sequenced from the same sample in a study of OX40 agonist ivuxolimab in advanced cancers. Sequencing used immunoSEQ multiplex PCR; TCRdb keeps in-frame clones, though not all of them. The sample consists of approximately 80,000 clones, roughly 94% of them appearing once. This sample comprised CD4+ or CD8+ T cells sorted from blood, obtained in a trial of the OX40 agonist ivuxolimab. The source is an adult with an advanced solid tumor such as melanoma, head and neck, liver or kidney cancer.

The chain is built from TRBV29-1 and TRBJ2-7; D assignment may be TRBD1 or TRBD2 (5 bases each). V lost 8 bases and J 7 bases, leaving 15 bases between the germline ends. The CDR3 is 11 residues long. CDR1 SQVTM and CDR2 ANQGSEA come from the germline V gene. The CDR3 bases are TGCAGCTTTGTGGGGGAAGGTGAGCAGTACTTC. Protein: CSFVGEGEQYF.

This clone was seen once. The J gene is TRBJ1-2, the V gene TRBV4-1; no clear D gene. Deletions cut 0 bases from V and 7 bases from J, with 9 bases between. CDR1 is MGHRA and CDR2 is YSYEKL in the germline V gene. CDR3 size: 13 residues. CDR3 in DNA: TGCGCCAGCAGCCAAGAAACGAGAGGTGGCTACACCTTC. Amino acids: CASSQETRGGYTF.

The chain uses TRBV7-2 and TRBJ2-5, with 7 bases identical to TRBD1. V shed 7 bases and J 0 bases; nucleotides not matched to a gene: 8. The CDR3 sequence is 15 residues long. Germline CDR1 and CDR2: SGHTA and FQGNSA. For the CDR3, the DNA is TGTGCCAGCACTCCGGGACAGTTATACCAAGAGACCCAGTACTTC. Its translation is CASTPGQLYQETQYF. Supplemented by reference TRBV7-2 and TRBJ2-5, the full variable domain reads GAGVSQSPSNKVTEKGKDVELRCDPISGHTALYWYRQSLGQGLEFLIYFQGNSAPDKSGLPSDRFSAERTGGSVSTLTIQRTQQEDSAVYLCASTPGQLYQETQYFGPGTRLLVL.

The J gene is TRBJ2-7, the V gene TRBV7-9, with TRBD2 as a possible D gene (5 bases). Germline loops: CDR1 SEHNR, CDR2 FQNEAQ (reference sequence). Deletions cut 4 bases from V and 1 base from J, with 8 bases between. CDR3 size: 13 residues. CDR3 nucleotides: TGTGCCAGCAGCTACGGGGATTCCTACGAGCAGTACTTC. Translation gives CASSYGDSYEQYF.

This clone has only one observation. This rearrangement joins TRBV11-2 to TRBJ2-2; D is unclear. Germline CDR1 and CDR2: SGHAT and FQNNGV. The CDR3 loop spans 13 amino acids. V lost 1 base and J lost 4, with 4 bases in between. The CDR3 reads CASSLAATGELFF. The CDR3 DNA is TGTGCCAGCAGCTTAGCTGCCACCGGGGAGCTGTTTTTT. The full variable domain, with the rest looked up from reference TRBV11-2 and TRBJ2-2, is EAGVAQSPRYKIIEKRQSVAFWCNPISGHATLYWYQQILGQGPKLLIQFQNNGVVDDSQLPKDRFSAERLKGVDSTLKIQPAKLEDSAVYLCASSLAATGELFFGEGSRLTVL.

The rearrangement uses TRBV5-6 and TRBJ2-3; 9 nucleotides agree with TRBD2. Germline trimming cut 6 bases from V and 0 bases from J; bases unmatched to any gene: 17. The CDR3 is made up of 19 amino acids. Germline V gene sequence: CDR1 SGHDT, CDR2 YYEEEE. The chain's CDR3 is CASNSQGQRGAPSTDTQYF. The CDR3 DNA sequence: TGTGCCAGCAACAGTCAAGGCCAGCGGGGGGCTCCTAGCACAGATACGCAGTATTTT.

The chain has TRBV7-6 and TRBJ2-1; 8 nucleotides align to TRBD1. J lost 9 bases, V lost 5 bases, and 15 bases had no gene match. Germline values: CDR1 SGHVS, CDR2 FNYEAQ. The CDR3 spans 16 residues. This chain's CDR3 is CASSPKLGQGIGEQFF. Here the CDR3 DNA reads TGTGCCAGCAGCCCTAAGCTAGGACAGGGCATTGGTGAGCAGTTCTTC.

This chain links TRBV9 with TRBJ2-5; TRBD2 is a possible D gene (8 bases). Germline loops: CDR1 SGDLS, CDR2 YYNGEE. Between the trimmed V and J ends, which lost 4 bases and 0 bases, there was a span of 19 bases. The CDR3 runs 17 residues. The DNA of the CDR3 is TGTGCCAGCAGCCCCCCGGGGGGGACAGCGAACCAAGAGACCCAGTACTTC. Translating it yields CASSPPGGTANQETQYF.

Here the CDR3 reads CASSFSNTDTQYF. The CDR3 DNA follows: TGTGCCAGCAGTTTTTCAAACACAGATACGCAGTATTTT. The rearrangement joins TRBV27 to TRBJ2-3, with no clear D. There are 13 residues in the CDR3. Germline assignment: CDR1 MNHEY and CDR2 SMNVEV (reference sequence). The germline V and J ends were trimmed by 3 bases and 2 bases, with 6 bases remaining between them.

This clone was picked up one time. V is TRBV7-8 and J is TRBJ2-3; the match to TRBD2 covers 11 bases. V lost 4 bases and J lost 5; bases outside the gene matches: 11. This CDR3 is built from 17 residues. Germline CDR1 and CDR2: SGHVS and FQNEAQ. The CDR3 nucleotides are TGTGCCAGCAGCTCCCCTACTAGCGGGAGTATTGGAGATACGCAGTATTTT. Translation: CASSSPTSGSIGDTQYF.

V usage is TRBV7-9 and J usage is TRBJ2-7; 9 bases fit TRBD1. V was pared by 5 bases and J by 5 bases, with 7 bases of the junction left unmatched. The CDR3 has 14 amino acids. CDR1 is SEHNR and CDR2 is FQNEAQ in the germline V gene (reference sequence). The CDR3 loop is CASSLRTGANEQYF. In nucleotides, the CDR3 is TGTGCCAGCAGCCTAAGGACAGGGGCTAACGAGCAGTACTTC.

The gene calls are TRBV5-6 and TRBJ2-1, with D perhaps matching TRBD1 (6 bases). Trimming shortened V by 0 bases and J by 7 bases, and 11 bases separated the two germline ends. The germline V gene encodes CDR1 SGHDT and CDR2 YYEEEE. The CDR3 contains 14 residues. This CDR3 reads CASSLVGGDNEQFF. The CDR3, as DNA: TGTGCCAGCAGCTTGGTAGGGGGTGATAATGAGCAGTTCTTC.

The chain combines TRBV7-3 with TRBJ2-4; possibly TRBD1 for D (5 bases). Germline CDR1 SGHTA, CDR2 FQGTGA. Trimming left V 1 base short and J 2 bases short, with 15 bases between. CDR3 size: 17 residues. This CDR3 reads CASSLNGRQGSKNIQYF. The CDR3 bases are TGTGCCAGCAGCTTAAACGGGCGGCAGGGTTCCAAAAACATTCAGTACTTC.

The genes are TRBV5-4 and TRBJ2-7; 10 bases fit TRBD2. The germline V gene encodes CDR1 SGHNT and CDR2 YYREEE (reference sequence). This CDR3 contains 13 residues. The V and J ends lost 5 bases and 5 bases, in that order; junction bases with no gene match: 4. The CDR3 sequence is CASRLAGEDEQYF. The CDR3 nucleotides are TGTGCCAGCAGGCTAGCGGGGGAGGACGAGCAGTACTTC.

The chain carries TRBV19 and TRBJ1-1, with 7 bases lining up with TRBD1. V was clipped by 5 bases and J by 1 base; unmatched bases: 4. CDR3 length equals 14 residues. Per germline, CDR1 LNHDA and CDR2 SQIVND (reference sequence). This CDR3 is CASSFNRGNTEAFF. Here the CDR3 DNA reads TGTGCCAGTAGTTTTAACAGGGGGAACACTGAAGCTTTCTTT.

With regard to this clone: Its ends do not fully match the called genes, so a read error is possible. Other DNA sequences within the sample encode an identical CDR3. CDR3 loop: CASSLGGYQGNTIYF. CDR3 DNA sequence: TGCGCCAGCAGTCTCGGAGGGTACCAGGGAAACACCATATATTTT. The rearrangement joins TRBV6-5 to TRBJ1-3, with no clear D. This CDR3 contains 15 residues. CDR1 is MNHEY, CDR2 SVGAGI, per germline.

The CDR3 region is CASSISGSSYEQYF. The CDR3 region has the DNA TGTGCCAGCAGTATTAGCGGGAGCTCCTACGAGCAGTACTTC. The chain recombines TRBV28 with TRBJ2-7; TRBD2 agrees at 9 bases. This CDR3 region has 14 residues. Germline CDR1 is MDHEN and CDR2 is SYDVKM. V shed 5 bases and J 0 bases; nucleotides not matched to a gene: 2.

The V call is TRBV18, the J call TRBJ1-4; 10 nucleotides line up with TRBD1. The CDR3 runs to 14 residues. CDR1 and CDR2 (germline): KGHSH, LQKENI. The J segment lost 6 bases and the V segment lost 3 bases, leaving 1 base of the junction unmatched. CDR3: CASSPGQGHEKLFF. The CDR3 DNA reads as TGTGCCAGCTCACCGGGACAGGGGCATGAAAAACTGTTTTTT.

This chain uses TRBV15 with TRBJ2-7, with 8 bases aligning to TRBD1. CDR3 size: 17 residues. Germline-derived CDR1 and CDR2 are LNHNV and YYDKDF (reference sequence). With V trimmed by 3 bases and J by 2 bases, 12 bases remained unmatched. This CDR3 is CATSSGRGRMVPYEQYF. The CDR3, as DNA: TGTGCCACCAGCAGTGGCAGGGGGCGTATGGTCCCCTACGAGCAGTACTTC.